This T cell receptor (beta chain) was sequenced in a study of T cell repertoires in cytomegalovirus infection. About the study: Recently described HLA-C-restricted plus well-studied HLA-B-restricted CMV epitopes were used. CMV infection and matching HLA type were both indicated by public TCR beta signatures. Study results and caveats: The ex vivo response showed dominance by HLA-C-restricted CMV-specific TCR beta clonotypes. Using cumulative public TCR beta family frequency, the authors identified those who carried CMV together with the relevant HLA.

In TCRdb, the reads were re-called with MiXCR into one record per CDR3 protein. The table records more than 250,000 distinct CDR3 sequences, approximately 25% of them present only once. This clonotype was picked up a small number of times. The antigen remains unidentified. This CDR3 is 14 amino acids long. The J segment lost 3 bases and the V segment lost 3 bases, leaving 1 base of the junction unmatched. CDR1 is DFQATT and CDR2 is SNEGSKA in the germline V gene (reference sequence). V usage is TRBV20-1 and J usage is TRBJ2-1, with 11 bases that match TRBD2. The origin of this receptor is a human donor in good health (CMV status not recorded). Some clones in this sample may be carry-over from other donors' samples. This sample comprised cultured PBMCs, obtained from culture after CMV antigen stimulation. The CDR3 spells CSARGLAVYNEQFF. The CDR3 region has the DNA TGCAGTGCTAGGGGACTAGCGGTCTACAATGAGCAGTTCTTC.